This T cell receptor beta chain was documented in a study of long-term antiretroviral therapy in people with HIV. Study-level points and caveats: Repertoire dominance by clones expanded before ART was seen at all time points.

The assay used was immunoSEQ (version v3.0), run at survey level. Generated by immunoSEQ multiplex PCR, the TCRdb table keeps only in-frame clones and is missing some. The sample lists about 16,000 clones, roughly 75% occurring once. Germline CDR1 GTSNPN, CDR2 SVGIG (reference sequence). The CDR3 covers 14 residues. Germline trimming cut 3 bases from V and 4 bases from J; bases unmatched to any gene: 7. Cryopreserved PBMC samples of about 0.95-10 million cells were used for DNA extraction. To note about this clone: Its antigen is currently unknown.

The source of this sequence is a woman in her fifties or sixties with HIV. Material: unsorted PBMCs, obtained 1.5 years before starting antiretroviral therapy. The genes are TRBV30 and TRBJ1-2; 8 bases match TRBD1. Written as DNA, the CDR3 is TGTGCCTGGAGCCAGGACAGGGCCAGCTATGGCTACACCTTC. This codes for CAWSQDRASYGYTF.